These T cell receptor beta chains were read from a single sample in a study of Ad26.COV2.S vaccination and SARS-CoV-2 variants. Clones were read by immunoSEQ multiplex PCR, and TCRdb kept only the in-frame ones, dropping some. The table shows 350,000 to 450,000 clones, with approximately 84% occurring only once. Sequencing used peripheral blood, obtained in a trial of Ad26.COV2.S vaccine versus placebo. These receptors all stem from a person aged 18-65 years who received the Ad26.COV2.S COVID-19 vaccine or a placebo. Both conserved end residues are part of each CDR3. A D gene is named only where the DNA matches it firmly. Only part of the rows carry a size: once, few, many, or a class if the clone is expanded.

TRBV7-2	.	.	TRBJ1-6	TGTGCCAGCAGCGCAGCCCATAATTCACCCCTCCACTTT	CASSAAHNSPLHF
TRBV5-1	.	.	TRBJ1-1	TGCGCCAGCAGCTTGGGCGGGAAGAACACTGAAGCTTTCTTT	CASSLGGKNTEAFF
TRBV29-1	TRBD1	.	TRBJ1-2	TGCAGCGTTGCAGGGGGCCCCTATGGCTACACCTTC	CSVAGGPYGYTF
TRBV6-5	.	.	TRBJ2-7	TGTGCCAGCAGTCGACTGAGCTCCTACGAGCAGTACTTC	CASSRLSSYEQYF
TRBV10-3	.	.	TRBJ1-2	TGTGCCATCAGTGAGTCGAATGGGGCACCTTATGGCTACACCTTC	CAISESNGAPYGYTF
TRBV28	.	.	TRBJ1-1	TGTGCCAGCAGTTTAACGGGTTTTACTGAAGCTTTCTTT	CASSLTGFTEAFF
TRBV28	.	.	TRBJ1-3	TGTGCCAGCAGTTTATCACTGGTCCTAACTGGAAACACCATATATTTT	CASSLSLVLTGNTIYF
TRBV10-2	.	.	TRBJ2-3	TGCGCCAGCAGCCCAATCAACGGGGGGCAGCGTAGAGATACGCAGTATTTT	CASSPINGGQRRDTQYF
TRBV24-1	.	.	TRBJ2-7	TGTGCCACCAGTGATTTGTATCGAAAATTAAGCTCCTACGAGCAGTACTTC	CATSDLYRKLSSYEQYF
TRBV7-2	.	.	TRBJ1-5	TGTGCCAGCAGCTCCCGTATGGCAGGGCTCAATCAGCCCCAGCATTTT	CASSSRMAGLNQPQHF
TRBV2	TRBD2	few	TRBJ2-7	TGTGCCAGCAGCCCTTCCACCGGGACTAGCGTCTCCTACGAGCAGTACTTC	CASSPSTGTSVSYEQYF
TRBV27	.	.	TRBJ1-4	TGTGCCAGCAGTCTAGCCGGCGCAACTAATGAAAAACTGTTTTTT	CASSLAGATNEKLFF
TRBV12-5	TRBD1	.	TRBJ1-5	TGTGCTAGTGGTTTGGTCTACAGGGGGCGCGGCAATCAGCCCCAGCATTTT	CASGLVYRGRGNQPQHF
TRBV6-5	.	.	TRBJ2-3	TGTGCCAGCAGTTACGACTACACAGATACGCAGTATTTT	CASSYDYTDTQYF
TRBV24-1	.	.	TRBJ2-6	TGTGCCACCAGTGGCGGTGTGGGAGGCTCTGGGGCCAACGTCCTGACTTTC	CATSGGVGGSGANVLTF
TRBV20-1	.	.	TRBJ2-3	TGCAGTGCTAGTACGGCGGGCACAGATACGCAGTATTTT	CSASTAGTDTQYF
TRBV6-5	TRBD2	once	TRBJ2-7	TGTGCCAGCAGGGCACTAGCGGGGACCTACGAGCAGTACTTC	CASRALAGTYEQYF
TRBV6-2/TRBV6-3	.	.	TRBJ2-2	TGTGCCAGCAGCCACCCCTGGGGGGAAAACACCGGGGAGCTGTTTTTT	CASSHPWGENTGELFF
TRBV5-5	TRBD1	.	TRBJ1-6	TGTGCCAGCACCGGGGGCGGGACAGGGCCTTCACCCCTCCACTTT	CASTGGGTGPSPLHF
TRBV28	.	once	TRBJ1-4	TGTGCCAGCAGTTTAATGGGTGAAAAACTGTTTTTT	CASSLMGEKLFF
TRBV7-2	.	.	TRBJ2-7	TGTGCCAGCAGCCCCCATTTCGTGCGACTATACGAGCAGTACTTC	CASSPHFVRLYEQYF
TRBV10-1	TRBD2	.	TRBJ2-1	TGCGCCAGCAGTGCCCTTGGTGCGGGGGCCTACAATGAGCAGTTCTTC	CASSALGAGAYNEQFF
TRBV2	.	.	TRBJ2-7	TGTGCCAGCAGCCGAGATAGCTCCTACGAGCAGTACTTC	CASSRDSSYEQYF
TRBV6-2/TRBV6-3	TRBD2	.	TRBJ2-7	TGTGCCAGCAGCGACGGGGCGGGACTAGCCTACGAGCAGTACTTC	CASSDGAGLAYEQYF
TRBV28	.	.	TRBJ2-3	TGTGCCAGCAGCTCTTTATGGAGCACAGATACGCAGTATTTT	CASSSLWSTDTQYF
TRBV18	TRBD2	few	TRBJ2-2	TGTGCCAGCTCACGCAGAGGAGGGGGACTAGATAACACCGGGGAGCTGTTTTTT	CASSRRGGGLDNTGELFF
TRBV6-2/TRBV6-3	.	.	TRBJ2-7	TGTGCCAGCAGTTACTCAGGCGGAACCTACGAGCAGTACTTC	CASSYSGGTYEQYF
TRBV4-1	TRBD2	.	TRBJ2-7	TGCGCCAGCAGCCAAAACCTAGCGGACTCCTACGAGCAGTACTTC	CASSQNLADSYEQYF
TRBV5-1	.	.	TRBJ2-5	TGCGCCAGCAGCTCAATCACCAGGGGCCAAGAGACCCAGTACTTC	CASSSITRGQETQYF
TRBV9	TRBD2	.	TRBJ2-3	TGTGCCAGCAGCGCCATGGGGGGGACCTCGGATACGCAGTATTTT	CASSAMGGTSDTQYF
TRBV5-1	.	.	TRBJ2-1	TGCGCCAGCAGCATGGACCCGGGTGGTGAGCAGTTCTTC	CASSMDPGGEQFF
TRBV18	.	.	TRBJ2-2	TGTGCCAGCTCACCGCGATACAGGGAAGGGGACACCGGGGAGCTGTTTTTT	CASSPRYREGDTGELFF
TRBV3-1/TRBV3-2	TRBD2	once	TRBJ2-3	TGTGCCAGCAGCTCTGGACTAGCGGGCACAGATACGCAGTATTTT	CASSSGLAGTDTQYF
TRBV30	.	few	TRBJ2-3	TGTGCCTGGAGTCCTAGCGATACGCAGTATTTT	CAWSPSDTQYF
TRBV9	.	.	TRBJ2-2	TGTGCCAGCAGCGGGGGACAATTCGCGAACACCGGGGAGCTGTTTTTT	CASSGGQFANTGELFF
TRBV20-1	TRBD1	.	TRBJ2-7	TGCAGTGCTACTGAACAGGGGCCCTACGAGCAGTACTTC	CSATEQGPYEQYF
TRBV6-5	.	once	TRBJ2-7	TGTGCCACCTGCAGGGACGGTCCCTACGAGCAGTACTTC	CATCRDGPYEQYF
TRBV18	.	.	TRBJ2-2	TGTGCCAGCTCCCCAGGGCGGAACACCGGGGAGCTGTTTTTT	CASSPGRNTGELFF
TRBV6-5	.	once	TRBJ2-6	TGTGCCAGCAGTTACTCGACCTCTGGGGCCAACGTCCTGACTTTC	CASSYSTSGANVLTF
TRBV6-6	TRBD2	few	TRBJ2-7	TGTGCCAGCAGTATAGCGGGGGGACTCTACGAGCAGTACTTC	CASSIAGGLYEQYF
TRBV10-2	TRBD1	.	TRBJ2-1	TGCGCCAGCAGCGGAGACAGGGGACTGTTCTTC	CASSGDRGLFF
TRBV5-1	.	.	TRBJ2-1	TGCGCCAGCAGCTTGGACCCAGCTGGCGGGTTTGAGCAGTTCTTC	CASSLDPAGGFEQFF
TRBV30	TRBD2	once	TRBJ2-3	TGTGCCTGGAGTTCCGGGACTAGCGGGGGATTTGCAGATACGCAGTATTTT	CAWSSGTSGGFADTQYF